This entry describes one T cell receptor (beta chain). Categorization into cohorts depended on clinical history that participants reported. Either two negative PCRs, clearance, or symptom resolution qualified Cohort 3 donors as recovered. The data stem from a study of blood T cell repertoires in COVID-19. Study details: Sample material is recorded as cDNA or gDNA derived from T cells, B-cell-depleted T cells, or PBMCs.

The authors' processing: Estimation of nucleated cell counts relied on the amplification of reference gene primers. Repertoires were generated with immunoSEQ multiplex PCR, while TCRdb's copy carries only in-frame clones and drops some. V and J calls and clone size are given by that table; D and trimming were obtained from the DNA. The sample holds a few hundred thousand clones, about 90% seen once. The receptor was isolated from a woman aged 30 to 39 who had recovered from COVID-19. The source material was PBMCs or T cells enriched from blood (not recorded which).

The CDR3 DNA reads as TGTGCCAGCAGTAGACAGAACACTGAAGCTTTCTTT. This gives the protein CASSRQNTEAFF. The chain is built from TRBV12-3 or TRBV12-4 and TRBJ1-1; D is unclear. V was cut by 5 bases and J by 1 base, with 5 bases left in between. The CDR3 covers 12 residues.